This TCR beta chain is from a study of cytomegalovirus exposure and HLA in healthy donors. Study details: As an earlier analysis found, 150 million to 200 million T cells yielded about 120 million unique TCR beta sequences.

Overall study results and limits: Being indistinguishable, some V segments were excluded, TRBV6-2 and TRBV6-3 among them.

To note about this clone: Its antigen is not known.

The CDR3 has 11 residues. Germline CDR1 and CDR2: SGHTS and YDEGEE. V was pared by 4 bases and J by 5 bases, with 6 bases between. PCR involved 60 Vbeta and 13 Jbeta primers. The repertoire was sequenced with immunoSEQ multiplex PCR; TCRdb's copy has only in-frame clones and lacks some. The sample includes about 120,000 clones, more than 60% of them seen just once. Source material: PBMCs. This receptor was taken from a woman aged 40-49 years in good health and CMV-seropositive. This sequence joins TRBV5-8 and TRBJ1-2; no reliable D call. The CDR3 DNA reads as TGTGCCAGCAGCCAGGCGTATGGCTACACCTTC. Amino acid sequence: CASSQAYGYTF.